This T cell receptor (beta chain) comes out of a study of blood T cell repertoires in COVID-19. This CDR3 has 14 amino acids. From germline, CDR1 is LNHDA and CDR2 SQIVND (reference sequence). Trimming removed 7 bases at V and 4 bases at J, with 15 bases between. Method: immunoSEQ multiplex PCR; TCRdb's copy keeps in-frame clones and lacks some. Of about 220,000 clones listed, approximately 80% are singletons. The source material was peripheral blood. The chain links TRBV19 to TRBJ2-3; the D is unclear. The TCR originated in a human donor in a cohort sampled during active COVID-19. The CDR3 spells CASTPGFRADTQYF. CDR3 nucleotides: TGTGCCAGTACCCCCGGGTTCCGAGCAGATACGCAGTATTTT.